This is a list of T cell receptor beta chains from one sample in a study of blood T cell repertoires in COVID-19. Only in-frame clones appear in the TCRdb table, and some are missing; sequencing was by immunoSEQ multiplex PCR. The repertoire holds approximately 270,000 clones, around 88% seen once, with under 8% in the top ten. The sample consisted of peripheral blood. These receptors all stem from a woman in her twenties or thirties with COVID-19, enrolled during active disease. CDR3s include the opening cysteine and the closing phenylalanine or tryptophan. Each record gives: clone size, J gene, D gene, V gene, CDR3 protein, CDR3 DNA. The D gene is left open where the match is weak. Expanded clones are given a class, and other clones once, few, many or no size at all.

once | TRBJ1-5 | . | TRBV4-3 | CASSQDGGNQPQHF | TGCGCCAGCAGCCAAGATGGCGGGAATCAGCCCCAGCATTTT
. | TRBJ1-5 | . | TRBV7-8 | CASSLARVGQYSNQPQHF | TGTGCCAGCAGCTTAGCCAGGGTCGGGCAGTATAGCAATCAGCCCCAGCATTTT
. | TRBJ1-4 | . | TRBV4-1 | CASSQALGGRGEKLFF | TGCGCCAGCAGCCAAGCCCTTGGGGGGAGAGGTGAAAAACTGTTTTTT
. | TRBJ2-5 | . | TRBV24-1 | CATSDLYSAQYF | TGTGCCACCAGTGATCTTTATTCGGCCCAGTACTTC
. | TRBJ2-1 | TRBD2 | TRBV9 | CASSVAGSGGAHYNEQFF | TGTGCCAGCAGCGTAGCGGGAAGCGGGGGGGCTCACTACAATGAGCAGTTCTTC
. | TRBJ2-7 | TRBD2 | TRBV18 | CASSTSGASYEQYF | TGTGCCAGCTCGACTAGCGGGGCCTCCTACGAGCAGTACTTC
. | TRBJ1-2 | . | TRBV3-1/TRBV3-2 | CASSQGPRGGYTF | TGTGCCAGCAGCCAAGGGCCCAGGGGCGGCTACACCTTC
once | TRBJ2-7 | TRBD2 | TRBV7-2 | CASSSFVPGLAGSSYEQYF | TGTGCCAGCAGCTCTTTCGTCCCGGGACTAGCGGGGAGCTCCTACGAGCAGTACTTC
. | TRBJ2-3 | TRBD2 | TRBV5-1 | CASKGGRAGTDTQYF | TGCGCCAGCAAAGGCGGGAGGGCCGGCACAGATACGCAGTATTTT
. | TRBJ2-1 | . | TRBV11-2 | CASSRRGVSSYNEQFF | TGTGCCAGCAGCCGAAGGGGCGTTAGCTCCTACAATGAGCAGTTCTTC
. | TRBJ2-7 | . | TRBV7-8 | CASSLGGQSPSYEQYF | TGTGCCAGCAGCTTAGGGGGCCAGTCACCCTCCTACGAGCAGTACTTC
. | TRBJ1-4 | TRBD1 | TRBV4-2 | CASSQGVGTGDEKLFF | TGTGCCAGCAGCCAAGGAGTGGGGACAGGGGACGAAAAACTGTTTTTT
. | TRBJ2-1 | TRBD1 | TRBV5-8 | CASSLPDRERDNEQFF | TGTGCCAGCAGCCTCCCTGACAGGGAGAGAGACAATGAGCAGTTCTTC
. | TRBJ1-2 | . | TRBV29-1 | CSVEGRGIGGRLNGYTF | TGCAGCGTTGAAGGTCGTGGTATTGGAGGCAGGTTAAATGGCTACACCTTC
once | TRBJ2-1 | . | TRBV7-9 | CASSSQGSNEQFF | TGTGCCAGCAGCTCTCAGGGTAGCAATGAGCAGTTCTTC
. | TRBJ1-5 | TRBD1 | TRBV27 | CASSKQGVNQPQHF | TGTGCCAGCAGCAAACAGGGGGTTAATCAGCCCCAGCATTTT
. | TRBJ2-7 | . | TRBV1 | CTSTHERTVSYEQYF | TGCACCAGCACTCACGAGCGGACGGTTAGCTACGAGCAGTACTTC
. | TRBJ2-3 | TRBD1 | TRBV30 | CAWSYQGQGTQYF | TGTGCCTGGAGTTACCAGGGACAGGGGACGCAGTATTTT
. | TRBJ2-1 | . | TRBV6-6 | CASSYPETPYNEQFF | TGTGCCAGCAGTTACCCGGAGACGCCCTACAATGAGCAGTTCTTC
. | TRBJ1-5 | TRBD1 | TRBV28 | CASSPPSGGSGNQPQHF | TGTGCCAGCAGTCCCCCCTCAGGGGGTTCGGGCAATCAGCCCCAGCATTTT
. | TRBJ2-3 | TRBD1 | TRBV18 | CASSGQTSTDTQYF | TGTGCCAGCTCGGGACAGACTAGCACAGATACGCAGTATTTT
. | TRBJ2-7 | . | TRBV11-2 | CASSSGLRSYEQYF | TGTGCCAGCAGCTCTGGGCTCCGCTCCTACGAGCAGTACTTC
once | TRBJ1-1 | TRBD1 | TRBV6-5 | CASSRQGFNTEAFF | TGTGCCAGCAGTAGACAGGGGTTTAACACTGAAGCTTTCTTT
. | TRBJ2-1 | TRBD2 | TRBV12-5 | CASGQPGVAGGYEQFF | TGTGCTAGTGGTCAACCTGGGGTAGCGGGAGGGTATGAGCAGTTCTTC
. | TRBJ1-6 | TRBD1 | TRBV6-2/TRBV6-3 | CASSFPPGQSISPLHF | TGTGCCAGCAGTTTCCCCCCGGGACAGTCGATCTCACCCCTCCACTTT
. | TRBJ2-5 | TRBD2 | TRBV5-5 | CASSLAGVAGLAGGIETQYF | TGTGCCAGCAGCTTGGCCGGCGTGGCGGGGTTGGCGGGAGGTATAGAGACCCAGTACTTC
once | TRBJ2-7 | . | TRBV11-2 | CASSLSGLYEQYF | TGTGCCAGCAGCTTATCAGGGCTCTACGAGCAGTACTTC
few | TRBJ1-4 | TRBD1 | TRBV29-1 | CSAPGQGSEKLFF | TGCAGCGCGCCGGGACAGGGGTCTGAAAAACTGTTTTTT
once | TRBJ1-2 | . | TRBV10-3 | CAISETTVYGYTF | TGTGCCATCAGTGAGACGACAGTCTATGGCTACACCTTC
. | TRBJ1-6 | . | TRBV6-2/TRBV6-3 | CASSYRGTVNSPLHF | TGTGCCAGCAGTTACAGGGGAACAGTAAATTCACCCCTCCACTTT
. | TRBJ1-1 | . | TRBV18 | CASSTFDTNTEAFF | TGTGCCAGCTCAACGTTTGACACGAACACTGAAGCTTTCTTT
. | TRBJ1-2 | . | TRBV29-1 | CSVEGRPGCTF | TGCAGCGTTGAAGGCCGCCCCGGGTGCACCTTC
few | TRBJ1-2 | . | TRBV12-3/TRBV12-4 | CASRPDSGGYTF | TGTGCCAGCAGACCTGACAGCGGGGGCTACACCTTC
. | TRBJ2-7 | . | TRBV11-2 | CASSLGPGVYEQYF | TGTGCCAGCAGCTTAGGCCCGGGGGTCTACGAGCAGTACTTC
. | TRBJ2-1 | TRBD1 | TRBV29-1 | CSAGGRYNEQFF | TGCAGCGCAGGGGGCAGGTACAATGAGCAGTTCTTC
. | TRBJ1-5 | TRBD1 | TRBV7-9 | CASSPTGTGGQPQHF | TGTGCCAGCAGCCCGACCGGGACAGGGGGTCAGCCCCAGCATTTT
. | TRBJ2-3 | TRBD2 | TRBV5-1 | CASSLGAGGSTDTQYF | TGCGCCAGCAGCTTGGGAGCGGGGGGGAGCACAGATACGCAGTATTTT
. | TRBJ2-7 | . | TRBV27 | CAKAEGRGNYEQYF | TGTGCCAAGGCGGAAGGTAGGGGCAACTACGAGCAGTACTTC
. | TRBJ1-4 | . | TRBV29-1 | CSAGGGLATNEKLFF | TGCAGCGCTGGGGGGGGACTAGCAACTAATGAAAAACTGTTTTTT
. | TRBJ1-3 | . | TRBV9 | CASSVDDQGGVNTIYF | TGTGCCAGCAGCGTAGACGACCAAGGGGGTGTAAACACCATATATTTT
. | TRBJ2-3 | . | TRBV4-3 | CASSQDWGAGAATDTQYF | TGCGCCAGCAGCCAAGATTGGGGAGCAGGCGCCGCCACAGATACGCAGTATTTT
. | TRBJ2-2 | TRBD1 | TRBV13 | CASSDEAGGANTGELFF | TGTGCCAGCAGCGACGAGGCAGGGGGCGCGAACACCGGGGAGCTGTTTTTT
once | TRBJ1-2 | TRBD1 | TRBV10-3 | CAIGQGQGYGYTF | TGTGCCATCGGACAGGGCCAAGGCTATGGCTACACCTTC
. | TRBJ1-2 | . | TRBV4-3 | CASSQGRAVISYGYTF | TGCGCCAGCAGCCAAGGGCGGGCAGTAATATCCTATGGCTACACCTTC
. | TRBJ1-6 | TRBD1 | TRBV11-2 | CASSLASGGRSPLHF | TGTGCCAGCAGCTTAGCGTCAGGGGGACGTTCACCCCTCCACTTT
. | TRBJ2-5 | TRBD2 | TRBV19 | CASGPSGGTTQETQYF | TGTGCCAGTGGCCCTAGCGGGGGGACCACCCAAGAGACCCAGTACTTC
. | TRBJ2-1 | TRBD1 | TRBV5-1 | CASSLRQGDEQFF | TGCGCCAGCAGCCTTAGACAGGGCGATGAGCAGTTCTTC
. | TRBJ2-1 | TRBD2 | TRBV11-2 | CASSLERGVHEQFF | TGTGCCAGCAGCCTAGAGCGGGGGGTACATGAGCAGTTCTTC
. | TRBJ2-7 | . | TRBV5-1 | CASRLSWAGVHEQYF | TGCGCCAGCAGACTATCGTGGGCAGGGGTCCACGAGCAGTACTTC
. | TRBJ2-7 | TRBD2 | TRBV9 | CASSVGAGGASSYEQYF | TGTGCCAGCAGCGTAGGGGCGGGGGGCGCCAGCTCCTACGAGCAGTACTTC
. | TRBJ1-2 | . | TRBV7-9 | CASSFGEFNYGYTF | TGTGCCAGCAGCTTCGGAGAGTTTAACTATGGCTACACCTTC
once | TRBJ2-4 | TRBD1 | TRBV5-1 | CASSLGQGVAKNIQYF | TGCGCCAGCAGCTTGGGGCAGGGGGTGGCCAAAAACATTCAGTACTTC
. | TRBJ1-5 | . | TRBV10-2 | CASRDQGSNQPQHF | TGCGCCAGCAGGGATCAGGGCAGCAATCAGCCCCAGCATTTT
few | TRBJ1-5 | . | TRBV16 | CASSPKSRGTGPWGDQPQHF | TGTGCCAGCAGCCCTAAATCAAGGGGAACAGGGCCCTGGGGCGATCAGCCCCAGCATTTT
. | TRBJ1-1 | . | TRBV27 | CASSFGASAEAFF | TGTGCCAGCAGTTTTGGGGCCTCAGCTGAAGCTTTCTTT